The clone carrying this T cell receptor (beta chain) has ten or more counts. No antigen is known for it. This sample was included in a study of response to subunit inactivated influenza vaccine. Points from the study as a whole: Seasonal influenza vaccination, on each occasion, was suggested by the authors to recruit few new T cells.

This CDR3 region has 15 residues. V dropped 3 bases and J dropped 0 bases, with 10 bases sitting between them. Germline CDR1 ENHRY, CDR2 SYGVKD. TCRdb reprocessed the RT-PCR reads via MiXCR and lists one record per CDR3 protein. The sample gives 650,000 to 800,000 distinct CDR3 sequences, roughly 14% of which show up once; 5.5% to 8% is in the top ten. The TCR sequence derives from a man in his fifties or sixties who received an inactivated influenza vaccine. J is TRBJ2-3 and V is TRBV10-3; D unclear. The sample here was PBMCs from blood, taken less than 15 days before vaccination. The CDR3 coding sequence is TGTGCCATCAGTGAACAGCGTAATAGCACAGATACGCAGTATTTT. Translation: CAISEQRNSTDTQYF.